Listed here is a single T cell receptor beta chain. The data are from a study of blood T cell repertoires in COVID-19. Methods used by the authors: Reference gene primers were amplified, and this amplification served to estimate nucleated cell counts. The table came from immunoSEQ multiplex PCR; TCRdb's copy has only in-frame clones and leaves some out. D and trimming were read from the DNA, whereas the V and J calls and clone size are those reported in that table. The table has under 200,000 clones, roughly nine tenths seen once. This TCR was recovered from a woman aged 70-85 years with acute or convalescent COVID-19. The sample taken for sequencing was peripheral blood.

The CDR3 protein is CASSWIGLEGNQPQHF. The DNA of the CDR3 is TGTGCCAGCAGTTGGATCGGGCTGGAGGGCAATCAGCCCCAGCATTTT. This rearrangement joins TRBV6-6 to TRBJ1-5, with unresolved D. Germline V CDR1 and CDR2: MNHNY, SVGAGI (reference sequence). CDR3 length equals 16 residues. With 4 bases removed from V and 2 bases from J, the gap between germline ends came to 15 bases.